The 5 T cell receptor beta chains in this list originate from one sample, sequenced in a study of CD8 T cells in Susac syndrome. cDNA came from 0.5 to 1 ug RNA primed by random hexamers. MiXCR was run by TCRdb on the immunoSEQ multiplex PCR reads, yielding one entry per CDR3 protein. The sample includes 150,000 to 200,000 distinct CDR3 sequences, about 94% of them seen just once. What was sequenced was CD4+ T cells from PBMCs. The source of these receptors is a human donor with multiple sclerosis.

This sequence joins TRBV20-1 and TRBJ1-5; D gene ambiguous. This CDR3 has 15 amino acids. V lost 3 bases to trimming and J lost 7 bases, with 19 bases between them. Germline V gene sequence: CDR1 DFQATT, CDR2 SNEGSKA (reference sequence). The CDR3 DNA is TGCAGTGCTAGGTCCCGGCAGAGAGGAGGGCAGCCCCAGCATTTT. The encoded protein is CSARSRQRGGQPQHF.

The table lists this clonotype with a count of one. V is TRBV20-1 and J is TRBJ1-5, with 7 positions matching TRBD1. Germline CDR1 DFQATT, CDR2 SNEGSKA (reference sequence). This CDR3 contains 13 residues. V was clipped by 5 bases and J by 6 bases; unmatched bases: 7. CDR3 residues: CSAVDRVSQPQHF. The CDR3 DNA is TGCAGTGCTGTAGACAGGGTTAGTCAGCCCCAGCATTTT.

This chain connects TRBV19 to TRBJ1-5; no clear D gene. The CDR3 extends over 16 amino acids. Looked up from germline, CDR1 is LNHDA and CDR2 is SQIVND (reference sequence). V was trimmed by 9 bases and J by 2 bases, leaving 20 bases between them. The CDR3 loop reads CASPAPPLGGNQPQHF. CDR3 nucleotide sequence: TGTGCCAGCCCAGCCCCACCTCTTGGGGGCAATCAGCCCCAGCATTTT. The variable domain in full, with the rest retrieved from reference TRBV19 and TRBJ1-5, is DGGITQSPKYLFRKEGQNVTLSCEQNLNHDAMYWYRQDPGQGLRLIYYSQIVNDFQKGDIAEGYSVSREKKESFPLTVTSAQKNPTAFYLCASPAPPLGGNQPQHFGDGTRLSIL.

The genes are TRBV20-1 and TRBJ2-3; tentatively, D is TRBD1 (5 bases). Germline CDR1 reads DFQATT; CDR2 reads SNEGSKA (reference sequence). The V and J ends lost 5 bases and 3 bases respectively, with 15 bases between them. This CDR3 comprises 14 residues. The CDR3 DNA sequence: TGCAGTGCTTTCGACAGTCGTAGGACAGATACGCAGTATTTT. Its protein product is CSAFDSRRTDTQYF.

The rearrangement links TRBV29-1 to TRBJ1-4, with TRBD1 as a possible D gene (5 bases). V gave up 4 bases and J gave up 5 bases, with 14 bases separating them. Germline CDR1 reads SQVTM; CDR2 reads ANQGSEA. CDR3 length: 14 amino acids. The CDR3 loop reads CSVATGRSNEKLFF. Here the CDR3 DNA reads TGCAGCGTTGCCACAGGACGTTCGAATGAAAAACTGTTTTTT.